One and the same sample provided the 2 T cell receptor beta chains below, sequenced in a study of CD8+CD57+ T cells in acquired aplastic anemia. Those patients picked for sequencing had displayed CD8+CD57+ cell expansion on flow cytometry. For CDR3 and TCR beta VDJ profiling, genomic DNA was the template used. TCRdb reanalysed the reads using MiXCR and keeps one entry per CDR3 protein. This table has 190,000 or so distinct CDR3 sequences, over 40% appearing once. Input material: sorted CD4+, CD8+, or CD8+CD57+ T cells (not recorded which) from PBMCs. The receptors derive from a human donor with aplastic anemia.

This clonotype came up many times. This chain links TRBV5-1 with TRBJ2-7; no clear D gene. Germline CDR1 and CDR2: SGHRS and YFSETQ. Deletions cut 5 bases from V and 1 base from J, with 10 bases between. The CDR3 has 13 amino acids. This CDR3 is CASSNPASYEQYF. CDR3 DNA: TGCGCCAGCAGTAACCCCGCATCCTACGAGCAGTACTTC. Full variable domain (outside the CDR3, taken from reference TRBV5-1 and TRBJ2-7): KAGVTQTPRYLIKTRGQQVTLSCSPISGHRSVSWYQQTPGQGLQFLFEYFSETQRNKGNFPGRFSGRQFSNSRSEMNVSTLELGDSALYLCASSNPASYEQYFGPGTRLTVT.

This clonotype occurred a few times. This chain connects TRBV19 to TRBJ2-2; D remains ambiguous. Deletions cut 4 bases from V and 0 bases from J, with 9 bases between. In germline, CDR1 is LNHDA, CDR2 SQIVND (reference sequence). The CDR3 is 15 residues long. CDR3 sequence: CASSTLAANTGELFF. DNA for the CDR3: TGTGCCAGTAGTACCCTCGCCGCGAACACCGGGGAGCTGTTTTTT.